This T cell receptor beta chain is drawn from a study of blood T cell repertoires in COVID-19. Per the original methods: By means of reference gene primer amplification, nucleated cell counts were estimated. Clones were read by immunoSEQ multiplex PCR, and TCRdb kept only the in-frame ones, dropping some. That table furnishes V, J and clone size, whereas the DNA furnished D and trimming. The table includes roughly 240,000 clones, roughly 82% detected once. The CDR3 length is 15 residues. V shed 5 bases and J shed 0 bases, with 11 bases lying between them. CDR1 and CDR2 from the germline V gene are SGHTA and FQGNSA.

The origin of this receptor is a man aged 35 to 55 who had recovered from COVID-19. The V gene is TRBV7-2, the J gene TRBJ1-5; maybe TRBD1 (5 bases). The sample consisted of peripheral blood. CDR3 residues: CASSPWTRSNQPQHF. In DNA, the CDR3 is TGTGCCAGCAGCCCCTGGACACGTAGCAATCAGCCCCAGCATTTT.